Listed here are 7 T cell receptor beta chains from one sample, sequenced in a study of human T cells and chemical hapten exposure. Time point reported: patch test 3, about 24 weeks after DPC sensitization. Treatment: therapeutic diphenylcyclopropenone sensitization with weekly scalp DPC. A single record per CDR3 protein comes from TCRdb applying MiXCR to the RACE reads. The table lists about 190,000 distinct CDR3 sequences, under 30% of them singletons. The sequencing used whole blood, collected in connection with sensitization to the hapten diphenylcyclopropenone (DPC). The receptors stem from a woman in her forties with alopecia areata. Some clones in this sample may be carry-over from other donors' samples.

A few counts support this clonotype. V usage is TRBV4-1 and J usage is TRBJ2-3; 11 nucleotides match TRBD2. The V and J ends lost 3 bases and 2 bases, in that order; junction bases with no gene match: 4. The V gene's germline CDR1 is MGHRA and CDR2 YSYEKL. There are 16 residues in the CDR3. DNA for the CDR3: TGCGCCAGCAGCCAGCGACTAGCGGGACTCACAGATACGCAGTATTTT. Residues: CASSQRLAGLTDTQYF.

A few counts support this clonotype. The V call is TRBV28, the J call TRBJ2-1; D not resolved. The CDR3 loop spans 17 amino acids. Per germline, CDR1 MDHEN and CDR2 SYDVKM. Trimming left V 3 bases short and J 0 bases short, with 15 bases between. In DNA form, the CDR3 reads TGTGCCAGCAGTTTCGGGTTTCGCCCAGGCTCCTACAATGAGCAGTTCTTC. It specifies CASSFGFRPGSYNEQFF.

V gene TRBV20-1 combines with J gene TRBJ2-7; 12 nucleotides agree with TRBD2. J lost 6 bases, V lost 2 bases, and 5 bases had no gene match. The CDR3 sequence is 14 residues long. Germline lookup yields CDR1 DFQATT and CDR2 SNEGSKA (reference sequence). CDR3 protein: CSARTTGLAGEQYF. The CDR3 DNA reads TGCAGTGCTAGAACCACGGGACTAGCGGGCGAGCAGTACTTC.

CDR3: CASSYRRPSSNQPQHF. The DNA of the CDR3 is TGTGCCAGCAGTTACCGACGGCCCTCTAGCAATCAGCCCCAGCATTTT. The rearrangement joins TRBV6-2 or TRBV6-3 to TRBJ1-5; D not resolved. Germline CDR1 is MNHEY and CDR2 is SVGEGT. V shed 2 bases and J shed 0 bases, with 11 bases lying between them. CDR3 size: 16 residues.

This clonotype was seen many times. The chain links TRBV29-1 to TRBJ1-2, with 7 positions matching TRBD1. The germline CDR1 and CDR2 sequences are SQVTM and ANQGSEA. This CDR3 region has 13 residues. J lost 8 bases, V lost 4 bases, and 10 bases had no gene match. CDR3 DNA sequence: TGCAGCGTTGGCCCTGAGGGGGCGGAGGGCTACACCTTC. Residues: CSVGPEGAEGYTF.

This clonotype was seen a few times. The chain employs TRBV25-1 and TRBJ2-1, with TRBD2 identical over 11 bases. The V gene end was trimmed by 7 bases and the J gene end by 6 bases; junction bases not matched to a gene: 5. Germline CDR1 is MGHDK and CDR2 is SYGVNS. The CDR3 is made up of 14 amino acids. CDR3 sequence (DNA): TGTGCCAGCAACCTAGCGGGAGGCGGCAATGAGCAGTTCTTC. Its translation: CASNLAGGGNEQFF.

This clonotype was counted a single time. The conserved final phenylalanine or tryptophan is absent from the CDR3, which likely points to a read error. The J gene is TRBJ2-5, the V gene TRBV20-1; D remains ambiguous. The CDR3 sequence is 14 residues long. The germline V and J ends were trimmed by 6 bases and 0 bases, with 14 bases remaining between them. Germline CDR1 reads DFQATT; CDR2 reads SNEGSKA (reference sequence). CDR3 in DNA: TGCAGTGCCTCAACCCTTGGGGACCAAGAGACCCAGTACCTC. Protein: CSASTLGDQETQYL.